This is a list of T cell receptor beta chains from one sample in a study of shared clonotypes between healthy human individuals. Generated by immunoSEQ multiplex PCR, the TCRdb table keeps only in-frame clones and is missing some. The sample lists roughly 220,000 clones, 65% occurring once. Sequenced sample: memory CD4+ T cells sorted from blood. These receptors all stem from a man aged 30 to 45 in good health. CDR3s include the opening cysteine and the closing phenylalanine or tryptophan. D genes are given only for firm matches. Clone size appears in some rows only: once, few, many, or a class for an expanded clone.

J gene	V gene	D gene	clone size	CDR3 protein	CDR3 DNA
TRBJ2-1	TRBV10-2	-	-	CASSRTGNEQFF	TGCGCCAGCAGTCGAACCGGGAATGAGCAGTTCTTC
TRBJ2-7	TRBV5-4	TRBD2	-	CASSLAGGGSYEQYF	TGTGCCAGCAGCTTGGCTGGCGGGGGCTCCTACGAGCAGTACTTC
TRBJ2-7	TRBV28	TRBD2	-	CASRISGRAYEQYF	TGTGCCAGCAGGATTAGCGGGAGAGCCTACGAGCAGTACTTC
TRBJ1-2	TRBV28	-	many	CASSPIGGKGYGYTF	TGTGCCAGCAGCCCCATTGGGGGGAAGGGATATGGCTACACCTTC
TRBJ1-1	TRBV6-1	-	-	CASSEIWGGTEAFF	TGTGCCAGCAGTGAAATCTGGGGAGGTACTGAAGCTTTCTTT
TRBJ2-6	TRBV14	TRBD1	-	CASSQDVDRGLIGANVLTF	TGTGCCAGCAGCCAAGATGTAGACAGGGGGCTCATTGGGGCCAACGTCCTGACTTTC
TRBJ2-1	TRBV5-1	-	-	CASSLDSSLSYNEQFF	TGCGCCAGCAGCTTGGATTCTAGTCTTTCCTACAATGAGCAGTTCTTC
TRBJ2-1	TRBV7-2	TRBD2	-	CASSYATSDEQFF	TGTGCCAGCAGCTACGCAACTAGCGATGAGCAGTTCTTC
TRBJ2-1	TRBV19	-	once	CASHGGIYNEQFF	TGTGCCAGTCACGGCGGGATCTACAATGAGCAGTTCTTC
TRBJ1-2	TRBV5-1	-	-	CASSLAGQDYGYTF	TGCGCCAGCAGCTTGGCAGGTCAGGATTATGGCTACACCTTC
TRBJ2-6	TRBV19	-	-	CASSPTSSVPSGANVLTF	TGTGCCAGTAGCCCGACCTCTAGCGTTCCGTCTGGGGCCAACGTCCTGACTTTC
TRBJ1-1	TRBV7-3	TRBD1	-	CASSATGGVGTEAFF	TGTGCCAGCAGCGCAACAGGGGGCGTAGGCACTGAAGCTTTCTTT
TRBJ2-1	TRBV11-1	TRBD2	many	CASSLYGTSGRNEQFF	TGTGCCAGCAGCCTTTATGGGACTAGCGGGAGGAATGAGCAGTTCTTC
TRBJ2-1	TRBV29-1	-	-	CSVEEARDREQFF	TGCAGCGTTGAAGAGGCCAGGGATAGGGAGCAGTTCTTC
TRBJ2-7	TRBV18	TRBD1	-	CASSPGRTGNYEQYF	TGTGCCAGCTCACCAGGAAGGACAGGGAATTACGAGCAGTACTTC
TRBJ2-7	TRBV29-1	-	few	CSVEGLWGEQYF	TGCAGCGTTGAAGGGCTTTGGGGCGAGCAGTACTTC
TRBJ2-1	TRBV25-1	-	once	CASSETGSSYNEQFF	TGTGCCAGCAGTGAAACGGGAAGCTCCTACAATGAGCAGTTCTTC
TRBJ1-1	TRBV14	TRBD1	-	CASSLAGTGGAKTEAFF	TGTGCCAGCAGCCTAGCCGGGACAGGGGGCGCGAAAACTGAAGCTTTCTTT
TRBJ2-7	TRBV30	-	once	CAWRGFPGLLYEQYF	TGTGCCTGGAGGGGATTTCCGGGACTCCTCTACGAGCAGTACTTC
TRBJ1-1	TRBV6-1	-	few	CASSETSAEAFF	TGTGCCAGCAGTGAAACGAGTGCTGAAGCTTTCTTT
TRBJ2-1	TRBV5-4	-	few	CASSRGSDNEQFF	TGTGCCAGCAGCCGAGGGAGCGACAATGAGCAGTTCTTC
TRBJ2-2	TRBV5-6	-	-	CASSLAGINTGELFF	TGTGCCAGCAGCTTGGCAGGGATAAACACCGGGGAGCTGTTTTTT
TRBJ1-2	TRBV28	TRBD1	-	CASSLQTAGGSYGYTF	TGTGCCAGCAGTTTACAGACAGCAGGGGGCTCCTATGGCTACACCTTC
TRBJ2-1	TRBV5-1	TRBD2	few	CASRGTSSTYNEQFF	TGCGCCAGCAGAGGGACTAGCTCAACCTACAATGAGCAGTTCTTC
TRBJ2-2	TRBV23-1	-	-	CASSQSGGCTTGELFF	TGCGCCAGCAGTCAATCGGGCGGCTGCACCACCGGGGAGCTGTTTTTT